This TCR beta chain emerged from a study of CD4 T cells in relation to SARS-CoV-2 and coronaviruses. Some clones are missing from TCRdb's copy, which holds only in-frame ones; the method was immunoSEQ multiplex PCR. The table includes some 20,000 clones, more than 75% detected once. Before the COVID-19 pandemic, during about 2010-2018, CD4+ T cells were taken from unexposed donors. After about 11 days of culture, CD4+ T cells were isolated. Turning to this clone: No antigen is known for it.

V lost 5 bases and J 3 bases, leaving 13 bases between the germline ends. Germline V gene sequence: CDR1 MDHEN, CDR2 SYDVKM. The CDR3 spans 15 residues. The chain uses TRBV28 and TRBJ1-4, with a possible D match to TRBD1 (6 bases). This receptor was identified in a human donor in good health. Sequencing used CD4+ T cells from PBMCs, cultured in vitro. The CDR3 loop is CASSEQGAANEKLFF. CDR3 sequence (DNA): TGTGCCAGCAGTGAACAGGGTGCGGCTAATGAAAAACTGTTTTTT.